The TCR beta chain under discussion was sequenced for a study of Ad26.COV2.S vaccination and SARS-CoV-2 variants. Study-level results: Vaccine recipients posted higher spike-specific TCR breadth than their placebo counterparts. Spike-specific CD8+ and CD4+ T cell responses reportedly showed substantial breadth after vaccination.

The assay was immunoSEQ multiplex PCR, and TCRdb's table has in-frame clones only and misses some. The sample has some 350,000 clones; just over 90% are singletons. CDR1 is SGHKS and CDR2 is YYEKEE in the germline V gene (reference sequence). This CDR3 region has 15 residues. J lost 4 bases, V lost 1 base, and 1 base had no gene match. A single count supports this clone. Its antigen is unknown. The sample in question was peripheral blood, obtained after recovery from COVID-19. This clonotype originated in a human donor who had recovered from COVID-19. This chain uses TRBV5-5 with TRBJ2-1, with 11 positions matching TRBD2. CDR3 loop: CASSLTSGGYNEQFF. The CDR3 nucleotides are TGTGCCAGCAGCTTGACTAGCGGGGGTTACAATGAGCAGTTCTTC. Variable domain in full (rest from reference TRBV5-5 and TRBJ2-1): DAGVTQSPTHLIKTRGQQVTLRCSPISGHKSVSWYQQVLGQGPQFIFQYYEKEERGRGNFPDRFSARQFPNYSSELNVNALLLGDSALYLCASSLTSGGYNEQFFGPGTRLTVL.